This T cell receptor beta chain was obtained from a study of regulatory T cells. Study-level results: Hydrophobic residues at CDR3 positions 6 and 7 were enriched in conventional CD4+ T cells of CD3G-deficient patients. In patients, unique TRB V-J pairs were restricted and V/J usage skewed, especially in Tregs.

Trimming cost V 10 bases and J 1 base, with 13 bases left between them. This CDR3 has 13 amino acids. Germline loops: CDR1 ENHRY, CDR2 SYGVKD. Amplification used 52 TRBV primers and 13 TRBJ primers. Clones were read by immunoSEQ multiplex PCR, and TCRdb kept only the in-frame ones, dropping some. The sample records fewer than 20,000 clones, around 80% being singletons. A word on this clone: Its cognate antigen is unknown.

Regulatory (CD25-high CD127-low) and conventional (CD25-low CD127-high) CD4+ T cells were sorted separately. The source of this sequence is a person between 30 and 45 years old with CD3G deficiency. The sample taken for sequencing was conventional CD4+ T cells sorted from blood. The V and J genes are TRBV10-3 and TRBJ1-1; D is perhaps TRBD1 (5 bases). CDR3 sequence reads: CATRVGSNTEAFF. The CDR3, as DNA: TGTGCCACCAGGGTTGGGTCGAACACTGAAGCTTTCTTT.